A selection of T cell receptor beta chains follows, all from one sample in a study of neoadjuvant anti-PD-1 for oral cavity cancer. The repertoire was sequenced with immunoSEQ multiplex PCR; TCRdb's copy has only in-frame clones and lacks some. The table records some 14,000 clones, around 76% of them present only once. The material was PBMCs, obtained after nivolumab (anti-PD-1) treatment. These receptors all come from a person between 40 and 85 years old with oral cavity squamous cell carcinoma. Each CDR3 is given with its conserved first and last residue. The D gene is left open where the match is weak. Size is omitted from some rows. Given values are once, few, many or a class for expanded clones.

TGTGCCACCAGCAGGGGGGGACAGGGGGCGTCCGGCGAGCAGTACTTC	CATSRGGQGASGEQYF	TRBJ2-7	TRBV15	NA	TRBD1
TGTGCCAGCAGTCCCCGACAGGGTACGACCTACGAGCAGTACTTC	CASSPRQGTTYEQYF	TRBJ2-7	TRBV6-7	NA	TRBD1
TGTGCCAGTAGTATTTATGGGGCGGGGCCGAACACCGGGGAGCTGTTTTTT	CASSIYGAGPNTGELFF	TRBJ2-2	TRBV19	NA	NA
TGTGCCAGCAGCTTAGTCAGCAGGCCCACCGGGGAGCTGTTTTTT	CASSLVSRPTGELFF	TRBJ2-2	TRBV11-2	NA	NA
TGCGCCAGCAGTGGGGAAGCTCAGGGTGGAAACACCGGGGAGCTGTTTTTT	CASSGEAQGGNTGELFF	TRBJ2-2	TRBV10-1	NA	NA
TGTGCCAGCTCACGATCCCGCTTCCAGCAGAACACCGGGGAGCTGTTTTTT	CASSRSRFQQNTGELFF	TRBJ2-2	TRBV18	NA	NA
TGTGCCTGGAGTGTCGGAGTGAAAGGGTTTAACTCCTATAATTCACCCCTCCACTTT	CAWSVGVKGFNSYNSPLHF	TRBJ1-6	TRBV30	NA	NA
TGCGCCAGCAGCCAATCGCCGGGACAGGGAAAAAGGGGCTACACCTTC	CASSQSPGQGKRGYTF	TRBJ1-2	TRBV4-1	NA	TRBD1
TGTGCCAGCAGCTCACTACGGAACACTGAAGCTTTCTTT	CASSSLRNTEAFF	TRBJ1-1	TRBV7-3	few	NA
TGTGCCAGCAGCTTAGGTCCCGCGAACACTGAAGCTTTCTTT	CASSLGPANTEAFF	TRBJ1-1	TRBV7-8	NA	NA
TGCGCCAGCAGCATGGAGGGTAACTACGAGCAGTACTTC	CASSMEGNYEQYF	TRBJ2-7	TRBV4-1	NA	NA
TGCAGCGTTACCCAGGGCGGCTACACCTTC	CSVTQGGYTF	TRBJ1-2	TRBV29-1	NA	NA
TGTGCCAGCAGCCAAGTAGATAAGGGGCGAACGCCCCAGCATTTT	CASSQVDKGRTPQHF	TRBJ1-5	TRBV4-2	few	NA
TGTGCCAGCAGCGGCGGGCAGGTGTTCGAGCAGTACTTC	CASSGGQVFEQYF	TRBJ2-7	TRBV5-4	NA	NA
TGTGCCAGCAGCTTAACAGGGGCTGGGTACGAGCAGTACTTC	CASSLTGAGYEQYF	TRBJ2-7	TRBV7-9	NA	TRBD1
TGTGCCAGCAGTTGGCTTCTAGCGGGAGCGAACACCGGGGAGCTGTTTTTT	CASSWLLAGANTGELFF	TRBJ2-2	TRBV28	NA	TRBD2
TGCGCCAGCAGCTTGGGGCTAGCGGGAGGGGGGTTTTCCAATGAGCAGTTCTTC	CASSLGLAGGGFSNEQFF	TRBJ2-1	TRBV5-1	NA	TRBD2
TGTGCCAGCAGTCTACGGGCAGGGCTCTCTGGAAACACCATATATTTT	CASSLRAGLSGNTIYF	TRBJ1-3	TRBV27	once	NA
TGTGCCAGCAGTCTAGGGGGCCGGTTTGGAAACACCATATATTTT	CASSLGGRFGNTIYF	TRBJ1-3	TRBV6-5	NA	TRBD1
TGTGCCAGCAGCAAAGACAACACGGATCGGGGGCTTGCCTACACCTTC	CASSKDNTDRGLAYTF	TRBJ1-2	TRBV21-1	NA	NA
TGTGCCAGCAGCAACCGGGCCCCGGACACTGAAGCTTTCTTT	CASSNRAPDTEAFF	TRBJ1-1	TRBV7-9	NA	NA
TGTGCCAGCAGCTTGTCTCGTTTGTCGGGGAGGAGGGGCACTGAAGCTTTCTTT	CASSLSRLSGRRGTEAFF	TRBJ1-1	TRBV5-8	NA	NA
TGTGCCAGCAGCGTAGTAGGCGCCGGGCCCGCCCAGTTCTTC	CASSVVGAGPAQFF	TRBJ2-1	TRBV9	NA	NA
TGCAGCGTCCGTACGACAGGTTGGGGCTATGGCTACACCTTC	CSVRTTGWGYGYTF	TRBJ1-2	TRBV29-1	NA	NA
TGTGCCAGCATTTTGACAGGGGGCCCCGGGGAGCTGTTTTTT	CASILTGGPGELFF	TRBJ2-2	TRBV6-1	NA	TRBD1
TGCGCCAGCAGCCAACCCGGCGCCGGGGAAAAACTGTTTTTT	CASSQPGAGEKLFF	TRBJ1-4	TRBV4-1	NA	NA
TGTGCCAGCAGCTTAACGGGGGGCCAAGAGACCCAGTACTTC	CASSLTGGQETQYF	TRBJ2-5	TRBV7-3	NA	NA
TGTGCCAGTAGTATAGATCGGCAGGCCTTCAATCAGCCCCAGCATTTT	CASSIDRQAFNQPQHF	TRBJ1-5	TRBV19	NA	NA
TGTGCCAGCAGTGAGCCCGGGACCCAGCATTTT	CASSEPGTQHF	TRBJ1-5	TRBV6-1	NA	NA
TGTGCCAGCAACCAGCTTGGTTGGAGAGACGAGCAGTACTTC	CASNQLGWRDEQYF	TRBJ2-7	TRBV13	NA	NA
TGTGCCAGCAGCTTCTCGGACAGGGACGACGAGCAGTACTTC	CASSFSDRDDEQYF	TRBJ2-7	TRBV7-9	NA	TRBD1
TGTGCCAGCAGTTTGTCCAGGCGTAAGGAGTATTTT	CASSLSRRKEYF	TRBJ2-3	TRBV27	NA	NA
TGCGCCAGCAGCTCGACCGGACGGAAGTTTTTCACCGGGGAGCTGTTTTTT	CASSSTGRKFFTGELFF	TRBJ2-2	TRBV5-1	NA	NA
TGCGCCAGCAGCCGAACGACCCCGGGACTAGCGAGAAGCTCCTACAATGAGCAGTTCTTC	CASSRTTPGLARSSYNEQFF	TRBJ2-1	TRBV5-1	few	TRBD2
TGTGCCATCAGTGAGTCTTTCGGCCGGTATGGCTACACCTTC	CAISESFGRYGYTF	TRBJ1-2	TRBV10-3	NA	NA
TGTGCCATAAGCTCTGGAAGCGATGAAAAACTGTTTTTT	CAISSGSDEKLFF	TRBJ1-4	TRBV7-9	NA	NA
TGCGCCAGCAGCTCTGGGAACAATCAGCCCCAGCATTTT	CASSSGNNQPQHF	TRBJ1-5	TRBV5-1	NA	NA
TGTGCCAGCAGGGGGGACACTGTGAACACTGAAGCTTTCTTT	CASRGDTVNTEAFF	TRBJ1-1	TRBV2	once	NA
TGTGCCAGCAGTGAGGGGGACGGCTGGGCCTACGAGCAGTACTTC	CASSEGDGWAYEQYF	TRBJ2-7	TRBV2	NA	NA
TGCGCCAGCAGCTTGGCGGGACAGGGTTCAAATGAGCAGTTCTTC	CASSLAGQGSNEQFF	TRBJ2-1	TRBV5-1	NA	TRBD1
TGTGCCACCAGCAGAGCAACTAGCACAGATACGCAGTATTTT	CATSRATSTDTQYF	TRBJ2-3	TRBV15	NA	NA
TGTGCCAGCAGCACCAGGGGAGAGTCGGAGACCCAGTACTTC	CASSTRGESETQYF	TRBJ2-5	TRBV9	once	NA
TGTGCCAGCAGCTTGGTCGGCGTACCGGGGGAGCTGTTTTTT	CASSLVGVPGELFF	TRBJ2-2	TRBV5-4	NA	NA
TGTGCCAGCAGTCTCACCTACGAGCAGTACTTC	CASSLTYEQYF	TRBJ2-7	TRBV28	NA	NA
TGCGCCAGCAGCCAAGACATGTATAACACTGAAGCTTTCTTT	CASSQDMYNTEAFF	TRBJ1-1	TRBV4-1	NA	NA
TGCGCCAGCAGTAGGTCCAACTCCTACAATGAGCAGTTCTTC	CASSRSNSYNEQFF	TRBJ2-1	TRBV10-1	NA	NA
TGCGCCAGCACCTCCATCCAGGGGGGACGGAGCATGAACACTGAAGCTTTCTTT	CASTSIQGGRSMNTEAFF	TRBJ1-1	TRBV10-1	NA	TRBD1
TGTGCCAGCAGCCCCAATCGGGAGGGGATTTACGAGCAGTACTTC	CASSPNREGIYEQYF	TRBJ2-7	TRBV11-2	once	TRBD2